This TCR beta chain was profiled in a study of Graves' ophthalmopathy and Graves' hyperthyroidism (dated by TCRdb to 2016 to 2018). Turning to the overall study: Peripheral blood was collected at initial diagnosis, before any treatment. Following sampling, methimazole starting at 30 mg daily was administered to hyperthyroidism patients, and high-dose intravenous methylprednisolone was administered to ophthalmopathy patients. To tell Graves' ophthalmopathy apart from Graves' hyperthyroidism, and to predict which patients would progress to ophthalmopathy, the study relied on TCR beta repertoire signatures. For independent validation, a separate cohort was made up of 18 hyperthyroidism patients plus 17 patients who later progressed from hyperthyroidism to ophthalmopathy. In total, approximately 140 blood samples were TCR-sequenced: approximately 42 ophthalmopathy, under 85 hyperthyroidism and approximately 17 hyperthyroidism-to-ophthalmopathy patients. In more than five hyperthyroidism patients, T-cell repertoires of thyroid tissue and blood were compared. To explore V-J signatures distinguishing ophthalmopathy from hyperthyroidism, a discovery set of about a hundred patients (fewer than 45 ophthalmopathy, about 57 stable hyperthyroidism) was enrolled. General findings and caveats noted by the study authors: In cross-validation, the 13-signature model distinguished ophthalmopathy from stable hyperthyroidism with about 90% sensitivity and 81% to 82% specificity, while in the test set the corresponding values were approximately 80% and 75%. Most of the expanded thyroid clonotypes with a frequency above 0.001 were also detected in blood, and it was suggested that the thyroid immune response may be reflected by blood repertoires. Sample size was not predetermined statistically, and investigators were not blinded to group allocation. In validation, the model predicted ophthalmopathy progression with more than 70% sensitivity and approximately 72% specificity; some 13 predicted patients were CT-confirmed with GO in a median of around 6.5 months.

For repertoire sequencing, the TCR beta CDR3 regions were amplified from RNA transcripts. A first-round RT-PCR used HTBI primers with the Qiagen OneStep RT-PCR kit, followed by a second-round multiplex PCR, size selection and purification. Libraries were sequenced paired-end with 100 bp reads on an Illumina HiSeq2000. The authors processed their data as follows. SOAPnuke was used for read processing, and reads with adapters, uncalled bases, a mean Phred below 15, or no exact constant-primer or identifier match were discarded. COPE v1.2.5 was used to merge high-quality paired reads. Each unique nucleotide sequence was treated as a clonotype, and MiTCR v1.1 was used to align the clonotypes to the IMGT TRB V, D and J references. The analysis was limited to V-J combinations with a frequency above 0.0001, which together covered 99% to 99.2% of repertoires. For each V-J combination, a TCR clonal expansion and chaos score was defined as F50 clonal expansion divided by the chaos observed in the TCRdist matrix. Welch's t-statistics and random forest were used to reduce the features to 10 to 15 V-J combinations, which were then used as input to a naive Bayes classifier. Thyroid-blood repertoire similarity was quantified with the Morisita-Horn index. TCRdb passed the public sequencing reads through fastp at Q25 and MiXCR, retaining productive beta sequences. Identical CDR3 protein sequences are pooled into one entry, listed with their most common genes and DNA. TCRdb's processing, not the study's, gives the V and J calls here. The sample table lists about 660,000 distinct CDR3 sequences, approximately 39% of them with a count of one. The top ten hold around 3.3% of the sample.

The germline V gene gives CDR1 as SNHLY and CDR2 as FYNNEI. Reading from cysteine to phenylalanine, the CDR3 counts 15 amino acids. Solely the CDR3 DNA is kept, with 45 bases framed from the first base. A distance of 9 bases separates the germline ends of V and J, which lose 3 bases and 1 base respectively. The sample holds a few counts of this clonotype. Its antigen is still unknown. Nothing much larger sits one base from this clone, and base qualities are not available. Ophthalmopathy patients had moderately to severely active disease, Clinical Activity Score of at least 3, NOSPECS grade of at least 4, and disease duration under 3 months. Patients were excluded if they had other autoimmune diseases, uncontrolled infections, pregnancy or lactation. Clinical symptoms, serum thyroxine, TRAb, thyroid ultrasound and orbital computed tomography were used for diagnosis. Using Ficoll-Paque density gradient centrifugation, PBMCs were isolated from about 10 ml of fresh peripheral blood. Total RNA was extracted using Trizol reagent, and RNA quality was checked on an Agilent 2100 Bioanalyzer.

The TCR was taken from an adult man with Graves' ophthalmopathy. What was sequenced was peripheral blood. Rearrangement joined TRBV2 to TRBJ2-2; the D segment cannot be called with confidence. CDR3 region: CASSDSPENTGELFF. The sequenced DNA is TGTGCCAGCAGTGATTCTCCGGAGAACACCGGGGAGCTGTTTTTT.